These 9 T cell receptor beta chains originate from one sample sequenced in a study of shared clonotypes between healthy human individuals. The assay was immunoSEQ multiplex PCR, and TCRdb's table has in-frame clones only and misses some. The table records 950,000 to 1,300,000 clones, under 80% of them present only once. What was sequenced was memory CD4+ T cells sorted from blood. Specified subset: CD45RA-negative fraction. Receptors were obtained from a man between 18 and 35 years old in good health.

In this sample, this clone turned up a few times. The chain employs TRBV4-1 and TRBJ1-5; a weak D match, TRBD1 (6 bases). The germline V gene has CDR1 MGHRA and CDR2 YSYEKL. The CDR3 sequence is 13 residues long. Trimming took 6 bases from V and 5 from J, leaving 11 bases between them. CDR3 loop: CASSGQLDQPQHF. CDR3 in DNA: TGCGCCAGCAGTGGACAGTTGGATCAGCCCCAGCATTTT.

Points on this clone: The junction does not match germline at one end; this may be a read error. The J gene is TRBJ1-1, the V gene TRBV28, with 11 bases aligning to TRBD1. Germline CDR1 MDHEN, CDR2 SYDVKM. The CDR3 runs to 14 residues. CDR3 nucleotide sequence: TGTGCCGGCAGGGGACAGGGGGAGAACACTGAAGCTTTCTTT. Its protein product is CAGRGQGENTEAFF.

This clone was recorded once. The V call is TRBV6-1, the J call TRBJ2-6; D is unresolved. The germline gives CDR1 MNHNS, CDR2 SASEGT. Deletions cut 5 bases from V and 0 bases from J, with 8 bases between. This CDR3 has 15 residues. The CDR3: CASSPTYSGANVLTF. The CDR3 bases are TGTGCCAGCAGTCCCACCTACTCTGGGGCCAACGTCCTGACTTTC.

This chain uses TRBV30 with TRBJ2-3, with TRBD2 as a possible D gene (6 bases). The CDR3 is 12 amino acids. Germline V gives CDR1 GTSNPN, CDR2 SVGIG (reference sequence). V dropped 4 bases and J dropped 9 bases, with 14 bases sitting between them. Here the CDR3 reads CAWNDGRGTQYF. In DNA form, the CDR3 reads TGTGCCTGGAATGATGGTCGGGGGACGCAGTATTTT.

The chain joins TRBV7-8 to TRBJ2-1, with 10 positions matching TRBD2. V lost 0 bases, J lost 5 bases, and 7 bases stayed unmatched. The CDR3 contains 17 residues. Germline values: CDR1 SGHVS, CDR2 FQNEAQ. As DNA, the CDR3 is TGTGCCAGCAGCTTAGCGTCGGGTAGCGGGGGGCACAATGAGCAGTTCTTC. It specifies CASSLASGSGGHNEQFF.

The J gene is TRBJ2-5, the V gene TRBV18; the D is unclear. CDR3 length: 13 residues. Germline CDR1 and CDR2: KGHSH and LQKENI. V lost 3 bases and J 2 bases, leaving 7 bases between the germline ends. CDR3 sequence reads: CASSPKEQETQYF. CDR3 DNA sequence: TGTGCCAGCTCACCTAAGGAGCAAGAGACCCAGTACTTC.

Note on this clone: Other DNA sequences of this sample code for an identical CDR3. The chain carries TRBV5-5 and TRBJ1-1; TRBD1 agrees at 9 bases. The length of the CDR3 is 15 residues. Germline V gene lookup returns CDR1 SGHKS and CDR2 YYEKEE (reference sequence). V trimming: 0 bases; J trimming: 1 base; junction bases outside the gene matches: 1. CDR3 region: CASSLVTGGNTEAFF. The CDR3 DNA is TGTGCCAGCAGCTTGGTGACAGGGGGGAACACTGAAGCTTTCTTT.

The chain joins TRBV5-4 to TRBJ2-5; 11 nucleotides align to TRBD1. The V gene end was trimmed by 0 bases and the J gene end by 5 bases; junction bases not matched to a gene: 3. Germline loops: CDR1 SGHNT, CDR2 YYREEE (reference sequence). This CDR3 is built from 15 residues. Here the CDR3 DNA reads TGTGCCAGCAGCTTGGGGGACAGGGGGGTGGAGACCCAGTACTTC. Translation: CASSLGDRGVETQYF.

The chain recombines TRBV4-1 with TRBJ2-1, with D hard to call. Germline CDR1 MGHRA, CDR2 YSYEKL. Trimming took off 0 bases at V and 4 bases at J, with 13 bases between the two ends. This CDR3 is 16 amino acids long. CDR3 region: CASSQEVEKTYNEQFF. The CDR3 DNA sequence: TGCGCCAGCAGCCAAGAAGTCGAAAAAACTTACAATGAGCAGTTCTTC.